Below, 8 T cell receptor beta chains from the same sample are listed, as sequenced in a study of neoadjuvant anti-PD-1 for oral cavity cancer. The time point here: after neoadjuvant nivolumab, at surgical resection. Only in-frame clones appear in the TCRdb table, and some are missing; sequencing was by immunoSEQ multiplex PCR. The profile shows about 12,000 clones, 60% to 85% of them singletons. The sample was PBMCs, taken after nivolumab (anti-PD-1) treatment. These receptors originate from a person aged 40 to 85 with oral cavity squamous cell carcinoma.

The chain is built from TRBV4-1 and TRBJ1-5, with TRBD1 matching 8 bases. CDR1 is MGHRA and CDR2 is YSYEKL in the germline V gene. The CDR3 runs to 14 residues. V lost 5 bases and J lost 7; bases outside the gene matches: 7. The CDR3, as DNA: TGCGCCAGCAGCAGGACAGGGCTTTACCAGCCCCAGCATTTT. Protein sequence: CASSRTGLYQPQHF.

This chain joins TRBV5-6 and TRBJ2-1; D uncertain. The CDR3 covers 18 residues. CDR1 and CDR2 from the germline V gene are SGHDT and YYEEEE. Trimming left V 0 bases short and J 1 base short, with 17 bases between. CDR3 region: CASSLVSSLTISYNEQFF. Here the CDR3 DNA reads TGTGCCAGCAGCTTGGTTAGTTCCCTTACTATTTCCTACAATGAGCAGTTCTTC. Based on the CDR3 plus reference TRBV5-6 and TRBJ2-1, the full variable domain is DAGVTQSPTHLIKTRGQQVTLRCSPKSGHDTVSWYQQALGQGPQFIFQYYEEEERQRGNFPDRFSGHQFPNYSSELNVNALLLGDSALYLCASSLVSSLTISYNEQFFGPGTRLTVL.

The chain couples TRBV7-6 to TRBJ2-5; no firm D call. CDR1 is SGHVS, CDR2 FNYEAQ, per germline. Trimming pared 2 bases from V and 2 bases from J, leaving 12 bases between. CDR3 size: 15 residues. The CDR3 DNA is TGTGCCAGCAGCTTACTAGGGTTTGGGCAAGAGACCCAGTACTTC. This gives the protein CASSLLGFGQETQYF.

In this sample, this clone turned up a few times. CDR3 DNA sequence: TGTGCCAGCAGCTTAGGGCTAGTTTTGGACGAGCAGTACTTC. Amino acid sequence: CASSLGLVLDEQYF. V and J are TRBV7-2 and TRBJ2-7; D is unclear. The CDR3 is made up of 14 amino acids. Trimming stripped 1 base from V and 5 bases from J, with 12 bases between. Germline V gives CDR1 SGHTA, CDR2 FQGNSA.

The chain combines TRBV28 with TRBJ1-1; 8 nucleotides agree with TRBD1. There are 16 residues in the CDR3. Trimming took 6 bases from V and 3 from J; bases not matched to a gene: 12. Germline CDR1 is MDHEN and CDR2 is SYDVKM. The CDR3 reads CASRLTGGVRDTEAFF. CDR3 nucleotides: TGTGCCAGCAGGCTAACAGGGGGTGTTAGGGACACTGAAGCTTTCTTT.

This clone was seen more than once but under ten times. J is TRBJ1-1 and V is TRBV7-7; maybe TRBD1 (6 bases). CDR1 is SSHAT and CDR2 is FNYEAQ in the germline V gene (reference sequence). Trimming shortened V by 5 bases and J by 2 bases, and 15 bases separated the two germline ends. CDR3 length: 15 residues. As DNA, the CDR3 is TGTGCCAGCAGCCCCTTGGTGGGGGGCAACACTGAAGCTTTCTTT. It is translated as CASSPLVGGNTEAFF. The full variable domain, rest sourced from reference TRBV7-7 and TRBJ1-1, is GAGVSQSPRYKVTKRGQDVTLRCDPISSHATLYWYQQALGQGPEFLTYFNYEAQPDKSGLPSDRFSAERPEGSISTLTIQRTEQRDSAMYRCASSPLVGGNTEAFFGQGTRLTVV.

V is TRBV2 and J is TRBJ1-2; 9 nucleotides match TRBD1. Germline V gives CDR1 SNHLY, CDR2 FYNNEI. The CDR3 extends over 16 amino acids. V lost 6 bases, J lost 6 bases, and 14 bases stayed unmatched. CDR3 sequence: CASRKLGTGTVNGYTF. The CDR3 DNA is TGTGCCAGCAGGAAGTTAGGGACAGGGACTGTAAATGGCTACACCTTC.

CDR3 nucleotides: TGTGCCAGCAGTTTACGTTACCTAGATACGCAGTATTTT. Protein: CASSLRYLDTQYF. This chain joins TRBV28 and TRBJ2-3, with D unresolved. The V gene lost 2 bases and the J gene lost 5 bases, with 8 bases spanning the gap. The CDR3 is 13 amino acids. Germline lookup yields CDR1 MDHEN and CDR2 SYDVKM.